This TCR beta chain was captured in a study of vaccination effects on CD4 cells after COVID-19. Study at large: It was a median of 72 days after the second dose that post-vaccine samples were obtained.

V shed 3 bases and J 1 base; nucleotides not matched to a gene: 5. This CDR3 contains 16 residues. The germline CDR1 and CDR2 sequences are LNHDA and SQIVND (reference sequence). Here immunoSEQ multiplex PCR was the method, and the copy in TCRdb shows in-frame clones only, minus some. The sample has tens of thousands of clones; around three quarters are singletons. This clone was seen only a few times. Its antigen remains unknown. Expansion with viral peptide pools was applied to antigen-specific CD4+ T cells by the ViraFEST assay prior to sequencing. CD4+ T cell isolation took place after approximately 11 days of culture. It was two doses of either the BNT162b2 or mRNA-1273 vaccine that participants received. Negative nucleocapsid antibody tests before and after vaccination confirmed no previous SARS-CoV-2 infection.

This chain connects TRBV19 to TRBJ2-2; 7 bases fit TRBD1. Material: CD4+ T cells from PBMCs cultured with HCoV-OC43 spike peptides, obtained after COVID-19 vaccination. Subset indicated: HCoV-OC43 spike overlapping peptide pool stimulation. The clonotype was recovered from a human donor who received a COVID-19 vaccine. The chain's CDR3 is CASSIPYRGNTGELFF. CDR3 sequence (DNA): TGTGCCAGTAGTATCCCGTACAGGGGGAACACCGGGGAGCTGTTTTTT.